This entry lists 32 T cell receptor beta chains sequenced from one sample in a study of blood T cell repertoires in COVID-19. Produced via immunoSEQ multiplex PCR; TCRdb's table is partial and in-frame only. The data contain some 180,000 clones, 70% to 85% of them singletons. The sequenced sample consisted of peripheral blood. The receptor source for this set is a human donor in a cohort sampled during active COVID-19.

This chain connects TRBV4-1 to TRBJ2-1; 10 nucleotides align to TRBD2. V dropped 3 bases and J dropped 7; count of bases not matched to a gene: 9. This CDR3 has 16 amino acids. Germline V gives CDR1 MGHRA, CDR2 YSYEKL. The CDR3 sequence is CASSHQERGGRNEQFF. The CDR3 coding sequence is TGCGCCAGCAGCCACCAGGAGCGGGGGGGCCGGAATGAGCAGTTCTTC.

The chain recombines TRBV11-2 with TRBJ2-5, with 7 positions matching TRBD2. V was pared by 1 base and J by 3 bases, with 5 bases of the junction left unmatched. The length of the CDR3 is 15 residues. Germline V CDR1 and CDR2: SGHAT, FQNNGV. CDR3 sequence: CASSLAGGGEETQYF. The CDR3 DNA reads as TGTGCCAGCAGCTTAGCGGGGGGAGGGGAAGAGACCCAGTACTTC. Complete variable domain (other parts from reference TRBV11-2 and TRBJ2-5): EAGVAQSPRYKIIEKRQSVAFWCNPISGHATLYWYQQILGQGPKLLIQFQNNGVVDDSQLPKDRFSAERLKGVDSTLKIQPAKLEDSAVYLCASSLAGGGEETQYFGPGTRLLVL.

This clone was recorded a few times. CDR3 sequence reads: CASSAGYEQYF. CDR3 bases: TGTGCCAGCAGTGCAGGGTACGAGCAGTACTTC. The rearrangement uses TRBV2 and TRBJ2-7; possibly TRBD1 for D (5 bases). CDR1 is SNHLY and CDR2 is FYNNEI in the germline V gene. This CDR3 spans 11 amino acids. V shed 4 bases and J shed 4 bases, with 5 bases lying between them.

The V and J genes are TRBV11-2 and TRBJ2-1; maybe TRBD2 (7 bases). Trimming stripped 5 bases from V and 11 bases from J, with 13 bases between. Per germline, CDR1 SGHAT and CDR2 FQNNGV. The CDR3 is 12 residues long. The CDR3 DNA reads TGTGCCAGCAGCCAGGGGCGGGGGAAGCAGTTCTTC. Translated, it gives CASSQGRGKQFF.

The chain couples TRBV27 to TRBJ2-5; D is undetermined. The CDR3 loop spans 14 amino acids. Germline V gene lookup returns CDR1 MNHEY and CDR2 SMNVEV (reference sequence). Trimming cost V 4 bases and J 4 bases, with 13 bases left between them. This CDR3 is CASSYSNSGETQYF. The CDR3, as DNA: TGTGCCAGCAGTTACTCAAACAGTGGAGAGACCCAGTACTTC.

The chain is built from TRBV6-5 and TRBJ1-1; unclear D gene. Trimming pared 0 bases from V and 4 bases from J, leaving 12 bases between. The germline V gene encodes CDR1 MNHEY and CDR2 SVGAGI. There are 15 residues in the CDR3. Written as DNA, the CDR3 is TGTGCCAGCAGTTACTCGAGACAATTGGGCACTGAAGCTTTCTTT. Translation: CASSYSRQLGTEAFF.

The chain links TRBV20-1 to TRBJ1-2; no clear D. This CDR3 spans 11 amino acids. CDR1 and CDR2 (germline): DFQATT, SNEGSKA (reference sequence). V lost 6 bases, J lost 7 bases, and 12 bases lay in between. CDR3 residues: CSAIWGVGYTF. The CDR3 DNA reads TGCAGTGCCATCTGGGGAGTTGGCTACACCTTC.

V gene TRBV3-1 (or the pseudogene TRBV3-2) combines with J gene TRBJ2-4, with 12 positions matching TRBD1. Germline V lookup: CDR1 LGHDT, CDR2 YNNKEL (reference sequence). The J segment lost 1 base and the V segment lost 8 bases, leaving 12 bases of the junction unmatched. This CDR3 region has 18 residues. The CDR3 sequence: CASGGGDRGRVAKNIQYF. Here the CDR3 DNA reads TGTGCCAGCGGAGGCGGGGACAGGGGGCGGGTGGCCAAAAACATTCAGTACTTC.

V usage is TRBV14 and J usage is TRBJ2-7; 9 nucleotides line up with TRBD2. The CDR3 length is 15 residues. V trimming: 1 base; J trimming: 2 bases; junction bases outside the gene matches: 3. Germline-derived CDR1 and CDR2 are SGHDN and FVKESK. The CDR3 sequence is CASSQVLAGTYEQYF. CDR3 in DNA: TGTGCCAGCAGCCAAGTCCTAGCGGGGACCTACGAGCAGTACTTC. The complete variable domain, with remaining parts taken from reference TRBV14 and TRBJ2-7, reads EAGVTQFPSHSVIEKGQTVTLRCDPISGHDNLYWYRRVMGKEIKFLLHFVKESKQDESGMPNNRFLAERTGGTYSTLKVQPAELEDSGVYFCASSQVLAGTYEQYFGPGTRLTVT.

The gene calls are TRBV29-1 and TRBJ1-1; D ambiguous. V lost 3 bases to trimming and J lost 4 bases, with 12 bases between them. The CDR3 has 13 residues. Germline lookup yields CDR1 SQVTM and CDR2 ANQGSEA. The CDR3 DNA is TGCAGCGTTGATCCTGGAGCCTTCACTGAAGCTTTCTTT. Protein: CSVDPGAFTEAFF.

The V and J genes are TRBV5-1 and TRBJ1-5, with no clear D. With 1 base removed from V and 3 bases from J, the gap between germline ends came to 8 bases. CDR1 and CDR2 (germline): SGHRS, YFSETQ. The CDR3 runs 14 residues. The CDR3 DNA reads as TGCGCCAGCAGCTTGAGCGGGAACAATCAGCCCCAGCATTTT. The encoded protein is CASSLSGNNQPQHF.

This chain connects TRBV5-1 to TRBJ1-1, with D perhaps TRBD1 (6 bases). This CDR3 is 14 amino acids long. V lost 6 bases, J lost 5 bases, and 17 bases lay in between. Germline V lookup: CDR1 SGHRS, CDR2 YFSETQ. CDR3 sequence: CASTPDSMRTEAFF. CDR3 in DNA: TGCGCCAGCACACCGGACAGTATGAGGACTGAAGCTTTCTTT.

The chain employs TRBV19 and TRBJ1-2; 8 bases fit TRBD1. V lost 9 bases and J lost 7; bases outside the gene matches: 7. Germline V lookup: CDR1 LNHDA, CDR2 SQIVND (reference sequence). The CDR3 totals 12 residues. CDR3 in DNA: TGTGCCAGGGGTCGGACAGGGCGTGGCTACACCTTC. Protein product: CARGRTGRGYTF. Using reference TRBV19 and TRBJ1-2 for the parts outside the CDR3, the full variable domain is DGGITQSPKYLFRKEGQNVTLSCEQNLNHDAMYWYRQDPGQGLRLIYYSQIVNDFQKGDIAEGYSVSREKKESFPLTVTSAQKNPTAFYLCARGRTGRGYTFGSGTRLTVV.

V usage is TRBV5-1 and J usage is TRBJ1-5; a weak D match, TRBD1 (5 bases). Germline V gives CDR1 SGHRS, CDR2 YFSETQ. With 1 base removed from V and 4 bases from J, the gap between germline ends came to 6 bases. There are 13 residues in the CDR3. DNA of the CDR3: TGCGCCAGCAGCTTGAGGGGAAATCAGCCCCAGCATTTT. It is translated as CASSLRGNQPQHF. Full variable domain (rest looked up from reference TRBV5-1 and TRBJ1-5): KAGVTQTPRYLIKTRGQQVTLSCSPISGHRSVSWYQQTPGQGLQFLFEYFSETQRNKGNFPGRFSGRQFSNSRSEMNVSTLELGDSALYLCASSLRGNQPQHFGDGTRLSIL.

V usage is TRBV19 and J usage is TRBJ1-4; 8 nucleotides match TRBD1. The ends lost 2 bases at V and 7 bases at J; junction bases unmatched: 3. The germline V gene encodes CDR1 LNHDA and CDR2 SQIVND (reference sequence). The CDR3 covers 14 residues. Here the CDR3 reads CASSIQGAGEKLFF. The CDR3 region has the DNA TGTGCCAGTAGTATACAGGGGGCAGGTGAAAAACTGTTTTTT.

This chain links TRBV19 with TRBJ1-1, with D possibly TRBD1 on 5 matching bases. CDR1 and CDR2 from the germline V gene are LNHDA and SQIVND (reference sequence). V lost 2 bases and J lost 4, with 17 bases in between. The CDR3 covers 16 residues. The CDR3 nucleotides read TGTGCCAGTAGTATAAGTTCCCCGCTAAGGGGCACTGAAGCTTTCTTT. It is translated as CASSISSPLRGTEAFF.

The chain combines TRBV5-1 with TRBJ2-1; the match to TRBD1 covers 7 bases. There are 15 residues in the CDR3. CDR1 and CDR2 (germline): SGHRS, YFSETQ. The ends lost 4 bases at V and 4 bases at J; junction bases unmatched: 8. The CDR3 DNA reads TGCGCCAGCAGCACCGGGACAGTGGGGTACAATGAGCAGTTCTTC. The encoded protein is CASSTGTVGYNEQFF.

The chain employs TRBV5-1 and TRBJ2-5; no definite D call. Trimming took 0 bases from V and 2 from J, leaving 11 bases between them. The CDR3 has 15 residues. The germline V gene encodes CDR1 SGHRS and CDR2 YFSETQ. This CDR3 reads CASSLAYRQQETQYF. The CDR3 coding sequence is TGCGCCAGCAGCTTGGCCTATCGACAACAAGAGACCCAGTACTTC.

CDR3 bases: TGTGCCAGCAGTGAGACAGCGGGGACCTCCTACGAGCAGTACTTC. As protein: CASSETAGTSYEQYF. V is TRBV2 and J is TRBJ2-7; TRBD2 matches at 7 bases. V shed 3 bases, J shed 0 bases, and the junction held 5 bases outside the gene matches. Germline V CDR1 and CDR2: SNHLY, FYNNEI. The CDR3 totals 15 residues.

The chain combines TRBV30 with TRBJ2-1; TRBD2 matches at 8 bases. The CDR3 consists of 17 residues. J lost 5 bases, V lost 0 bases, and 12 bases had no gene match. The germline V gene has CDR1 GTSNPN and CDR2 SVGIG (reference sequence). In nucleotides, the CDR3 is TGTGCCTGGAGTGTATTAACCCCGGGGGGGCCCCACAATGAGCAGTTCTTC. This sequence encodes CAWSVLTPGGPHNEQFF.

In this sample, this clone turned up a few times. The chain uses TRBV6-1 and TRBJ2-7, with a tentative D call TRBD2 (5 bases). The V gene lost 3 bases and the J gene lost 2 bases, with 11 bases spanning the gap. Germline loops: CDR1 MNHNS, CDR2 SASEGT. The CDR3 spans 14 residues. This CDR3 is CASSERTPPYEQYF. In DNA, the CDR3 is TGTGCCAGCAGTGAGCGGACTCCGCCCTACGAGCAGTACTTC.

V is TRBV9 and J is TRBJ2-1, with 10 bases lining up with TRBD2. Germline trimming cut 4 bases from V and 5 bases from J; bases unmatched to any gene: 6. Looked up from germline, CDR1 is SGDLS and CDR2 is YYNGEE. The CDR3 spans 15 residues. The CDR3 protein is CASSPGGTSDNEQFF. Written as DNA, the CDR3 is TGTGCCAGCAGCCCAGGGGGGACTAGCGACAATGAGCAGTTCTTC.

The chain couples TRBV21-1 to TRBJ2-3; no DNA check was done on the table's D call, TRBD2. TRBV21-1 is a pseudogene locus. The CDR3 has 17 amino acids. The chain's CDR3 is CASSYVGLAGGTDTQYF. The CDR3 DNA is TGTGCCAGCAGCTATGTGGGGCTAGCGGGGGGCACAGATACGCAGTATTTT.

This clone occurred a few times. The chain has TRBV6-1 and TRBJ1-5; 9 nucleotides agree with TRBD1. Germline loops: CDR1 MNHNS, CDR2 SASEGT. The CDR3 is made up of 15 amino acids. The V gene end was trimmed by 1 base and the J gene end by 5 bases; junction bases not matched to a gene: 3. This CDR3 reads CASSEGGTGYQPQHF. CDR3 DNA sequence: TGTGCCAGCAGTGAAGGGGGGACAGGGTATCAGCCCCAGCATTTT.

The chain employs TRBV20-1 and TRBJ1-2, with D hard to call. Trimming removed 4 bases at V and 5 bases at J, with 8 bases between. From germline, CDR1 is DFQATT and CDR2 SNEGSKA (reference sequence). The length of the CDR3 is 11 residues. As DNA, the CDR3 is TGCAGTGCTACGACACCGTATGGCTACACCTTC. It codes for CSATTPYGYTF.

This chain joins TRBV20-1 and TRBJ1-2; the match to TRBD1 covers 11 bases. This CDR3 contains 14 residues. J lost 7 bases, V lost 3 bases, and 7 bases had no gene match. CDR1 and CDR2 from the germline V gene are DFQATT and SNEGSKA (reference sequence). For the CDR3, the DNA is TGCAGTGCTAGTGAGGGACAGGGGGGGTTTGGCTACACCTTC. Translation: CSASEGQGGFGYTF.

This rearrangement joins TRBV2 to TRBJ2-5; D possibly corresponds to TRBD2 (5 bases). Per germline, CDR1 SNHLY and CDR2 FYNNEI. Between the trimmed V and J ends, which lost 3 bases and 7 bases, there was a span of 9 bases. The CDR3 is 12 residues long. The CDR3 bases are TGTGCCAGCAGTGACCCTAGCTGGACCCAGTACTTC. It yields the protein CASSDPSWTQYF.

The chain links TRBV10-2 to TRBJ2-5; a weak D match, TRBD2 (5 bases). CDR1 WSHSY and CDR2 SAAADI come from the germline V gene. The V gene lost 4 bases and the J gene lost 3 bases, with 6 bases spanning the gap. The CDR3 contains 12 residues. This CDR3 is CASSVGEETQYF. The CDR3 region has the DNA TGCGCCAGCAGTGTCGGGGAAGAGACCCAGTACTTC.

The chain uses TRBV9 and TRBJ1-2; 10 positions agree with TRBD1. The V gene end was trimmed by 3 bases and the J gene end by 4 bases; junction bases not matched to a gene: 3. The CDR3 length is 14 residues. CDR1 and CDR2 (germline): SGDLS, YYNGEE. Here the CDR3 reads CASSGQGAGYGYTF. CDR3 nucleotide sequence: TGTGCCAGCAGCGGACAGGGGGCTGGCTATGGCTACACCTTC.

The chain uses TRBV4-1 and TRBJ1-2; D is possibly TRBD1 (6 bases). The V gene lost 0 bases and the J gene lost 11 bases, with 19 bases spanning the gap. CDR1 and CDR2 from the germline V gene are MGHRA and YSYEKL. CDR3 length: 15 amino acids. DNA for the CDR3: TGCGCCAGCAGCCAAGATACCGGACAGTCCCCTAAATACACCTTC. Translating gives CASSQDTGQSPKYTF.

The chain joins TRBV9 to TRBJ2-7; D possibly corresponds to TRBD1 (6 bases). V lost 3 bases to trimming and J lost 5 bases, with 6 bases between them. There are 11 residues in the CDR3. The germline V gene encodes CDR1 SGDLS and CDR2 YYNGEE. CDR3 protein: CASSAGDEQYF. In DNA form, the CDR3 reads TGTGCCAGCAGCGCAGGGGACGAGCAGTACTTC.

This clone has only one observation. The chain uses TRBV2 and TRBJ1-1; weak D call: TRBD1 (5 bases). CDR1 and CDR2 (germline): SNHLY, FYNNEI. The CDR3 sequence is 13 residues long. V lost 4 bases and J lost 2, with 8 bases in between. The CDR3 DNA reads TGTGCCAGCAGTGTGACAGTAAACACTGAAGCTTTCTTT. It encodes CASSVTVNTEAFF. Combining the CDR3 with reference TRBV2 and TRBJ1-1 gives the whole variable domain EPEVTQTPSHQVTQMGQEVILRCVPISNHLYFYWYRQILGQKVEFLVSFYNNEISEKSEIFDDQFSVERPDGSNFTLKIRSTKLEDSAMYFCASSVTVNTEAFFGQGTRLTVV.